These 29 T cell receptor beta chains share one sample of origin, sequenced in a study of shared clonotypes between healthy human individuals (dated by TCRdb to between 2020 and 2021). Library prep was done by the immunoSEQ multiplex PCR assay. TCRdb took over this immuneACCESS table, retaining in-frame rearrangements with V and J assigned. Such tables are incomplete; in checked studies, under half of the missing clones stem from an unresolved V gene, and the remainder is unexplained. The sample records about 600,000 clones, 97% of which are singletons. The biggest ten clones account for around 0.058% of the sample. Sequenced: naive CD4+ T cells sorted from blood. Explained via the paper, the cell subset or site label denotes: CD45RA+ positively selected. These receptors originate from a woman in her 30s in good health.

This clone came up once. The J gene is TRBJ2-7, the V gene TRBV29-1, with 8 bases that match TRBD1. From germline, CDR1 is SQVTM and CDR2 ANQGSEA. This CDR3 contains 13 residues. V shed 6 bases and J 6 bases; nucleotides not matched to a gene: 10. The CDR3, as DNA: TGCAGCGTCCGGGAACATCAGGGGGCCGAGCAGTACTTC. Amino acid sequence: CSVREHQGAEQYF.

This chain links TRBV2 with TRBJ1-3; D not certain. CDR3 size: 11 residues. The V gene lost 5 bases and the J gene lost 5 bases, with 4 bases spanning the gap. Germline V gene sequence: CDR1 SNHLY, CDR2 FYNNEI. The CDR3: CASSLRNTIYF. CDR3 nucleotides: TGTGCCAGCAGTTTGAGAAACACCATATATTTT.

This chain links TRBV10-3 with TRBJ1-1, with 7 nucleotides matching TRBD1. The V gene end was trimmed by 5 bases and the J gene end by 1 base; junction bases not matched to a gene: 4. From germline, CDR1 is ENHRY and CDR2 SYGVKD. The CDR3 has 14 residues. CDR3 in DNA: TGTGCCATCAGTAAGGGACAGTCGAACACTGAAGCTTTCTTT. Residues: CAISKGQSNTEAFF.

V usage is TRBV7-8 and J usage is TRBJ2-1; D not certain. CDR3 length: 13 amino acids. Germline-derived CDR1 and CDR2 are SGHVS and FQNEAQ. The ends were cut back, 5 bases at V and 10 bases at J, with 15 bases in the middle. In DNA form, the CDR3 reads TGTGCCAGCAGCCTCAGTACCCACGGGGAGCAGTTCTTC. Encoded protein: CASSLSTHGEQFF.

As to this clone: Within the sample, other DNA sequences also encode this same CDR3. The CDR3 reads CAIMGTSGSYEQYF. In nucleotides, the CDR3 is TGTGCCATCATGGGGACTAGCGGCTCCTACGAGCAGTACTTC. V is TRBV10-3 and J is TRBJ2-7; 11 positions match TRBD2. The CDR3 is 14 residues long. Trimming removed 7 bases from V and 0 bases from J; junction bases left unmatched: 2. CDR1 ENHRY and CDR2 SYGVKD come from the germline V gene.

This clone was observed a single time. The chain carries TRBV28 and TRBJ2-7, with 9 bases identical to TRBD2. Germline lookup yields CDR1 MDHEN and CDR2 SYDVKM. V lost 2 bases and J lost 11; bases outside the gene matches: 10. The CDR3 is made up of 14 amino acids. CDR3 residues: CASSLVHTSGQEYF. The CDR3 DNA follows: TGTGCCAGCAGTTTAGTGCATACTAGCGGGCAAGAGTACTTC. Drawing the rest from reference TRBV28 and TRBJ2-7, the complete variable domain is DVKVTQSSRYLVKRTGEKVFLECVQDMDHENMFWYRQDPGLGLRLIYFSYDVKMKEKGDIPEGYSVSREKKERFSLILESASTNQTSMYLCASSLVHTSGQEYFGPGTRLTVT.

The CDR3 nucleotides read TGTGCCAGCAGTGAAGAGGGGCGTGGCAGGGTCCTGACTTTC. Translated: CASSEEGRGRVLTF. This chain connects TRBV6-1 to TRBJ2-6, with D tentatively TRBD1 (5 bases). CDR3 size: 14 residues. Trimming removed 1 base at V and 13 bases at J, with 14 bases between. Per the germline V gene, CDR1 is MNHNS and CDR2 is SASEGT.

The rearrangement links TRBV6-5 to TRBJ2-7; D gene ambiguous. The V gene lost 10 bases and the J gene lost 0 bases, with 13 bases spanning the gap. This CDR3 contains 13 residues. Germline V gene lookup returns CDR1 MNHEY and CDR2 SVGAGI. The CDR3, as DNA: TGTGCCACCTCTCTGGGTCTCTCCTACGAGCAGTACTTC. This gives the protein CATSLGLSYEQYF.

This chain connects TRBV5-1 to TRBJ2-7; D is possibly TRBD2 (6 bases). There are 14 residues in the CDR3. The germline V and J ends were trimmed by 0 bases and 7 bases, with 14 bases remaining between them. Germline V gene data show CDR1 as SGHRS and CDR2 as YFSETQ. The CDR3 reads CASSLVGGSGEQYF. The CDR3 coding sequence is TGCGCCAGCAGCTTGGTCGGGGGTTCGGGTGAGCAGTACTTC.

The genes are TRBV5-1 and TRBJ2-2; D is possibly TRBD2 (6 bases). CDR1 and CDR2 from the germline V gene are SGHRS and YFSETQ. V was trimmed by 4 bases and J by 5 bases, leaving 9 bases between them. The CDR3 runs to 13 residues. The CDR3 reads CASSVGRTGELFF. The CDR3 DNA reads TGCGCCAGCAGCGTAGGGAGGACCGGGGAGCTGTTTTTT. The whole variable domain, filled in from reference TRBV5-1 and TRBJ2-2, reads KAGVTQTPRYLIKTRGQQVTLSCSPISGHRSVSWYQQTPGQGLQFLFEYFSETQRNKGNFPGRFSGRQFSNSRSEMNVSTLELGDSALYLCASSVGRTGELFFGEGSRLTVL.

The CDR3 DNA reads as TGTGCCATCAGTGGGAGCTCACTTTACAATGAGCAGTTCTTC. It encodes CAISGSSLYNEQFF. The rearrangement uses TRBV10-3 and TRBJ2-1, with D unclear. The CDR3 extends over 14 amino acids. The V and J ends lost 4 bases and 4 bases respectively, with 11 bases between them. Germline V gene data show CDR1 as ENHRY and CDR2 as SYGVKD.

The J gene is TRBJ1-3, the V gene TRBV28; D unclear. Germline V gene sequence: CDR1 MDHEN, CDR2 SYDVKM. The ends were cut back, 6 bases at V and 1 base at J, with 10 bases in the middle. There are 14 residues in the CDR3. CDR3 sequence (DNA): TGTGCCAGCAGCCCCGGTAGTTCTGGAAACACCATATATTTT. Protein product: CASSPGSSGNTIYF. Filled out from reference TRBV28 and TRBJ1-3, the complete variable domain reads DVKVTQSSRYLVKRTGEKVFLECVQDMDHENMFWYRQDPGLGLRLIYFSYDVKMKEKGDIPEGYSVSREKKERFSLILESASTNQTSMYLCASSPGSSGNTIYFGEGSWLTVV.

CDR3 region: CASSGQGRLTGELFF. The CDR3 DNA reads as TGTGCCAGCAGTGGGCAGGGTCGTCTCACCGGGGAGCTGTTTTTT. The genes are TRBV6-1 and TRBJ2-2, with D perhaps matching TRBD1 (5 bases). Per germline, CDR1 MNHNS and CDR2 SASEGT. There are 15 residues in the CDR3. V lost 4 bases and J 4 bases, leaving 13 bases between the germline ends.

The CDR3 is CASSPHPGTHNEKLFF. In nucleotides, the CDR3 is TGTGCCAGCTCACCCCACCCCGGCACTCATAATGAAAAACTGTTTTTT. V usage is TRBV18 and J usage is TRBJ1-4; D is unresolved. Germline CDR1 KGHSH, CDR2 LQKENI. V lost 3 bases and J 4 bases, leaving 15 bases between the germline ends. CDR3 length: 16 residues.

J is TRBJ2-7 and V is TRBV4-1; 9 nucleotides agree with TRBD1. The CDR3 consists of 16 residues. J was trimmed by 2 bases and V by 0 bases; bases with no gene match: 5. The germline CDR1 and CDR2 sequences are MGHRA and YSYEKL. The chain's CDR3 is CASSQDLRTGAYEQYF. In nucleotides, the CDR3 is TGCGCCAGCAGCCAAGATCTAAGGACAGGGGCCTACGAGCAGTACTTC.

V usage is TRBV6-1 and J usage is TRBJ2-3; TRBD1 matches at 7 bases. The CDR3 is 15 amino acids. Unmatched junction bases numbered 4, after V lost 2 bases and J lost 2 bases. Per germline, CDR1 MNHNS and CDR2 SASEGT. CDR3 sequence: CASSENGQVTDTQYF. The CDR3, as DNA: TGTGCCAGCAGTGAAAATGGACAGGTCACAGATACGCAGTATTTT.

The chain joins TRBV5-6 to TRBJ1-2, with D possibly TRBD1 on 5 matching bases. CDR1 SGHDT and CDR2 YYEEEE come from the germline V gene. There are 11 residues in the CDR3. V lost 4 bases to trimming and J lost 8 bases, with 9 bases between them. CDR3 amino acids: CASSPGLGYTF. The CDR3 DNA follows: TGTGCCAGCAGCCCAGGGTTAGGCTACACCTTC.

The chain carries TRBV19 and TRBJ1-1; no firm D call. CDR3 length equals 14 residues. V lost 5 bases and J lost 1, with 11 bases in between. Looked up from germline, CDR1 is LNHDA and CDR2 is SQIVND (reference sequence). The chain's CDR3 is CASSSYRQNTEAFF. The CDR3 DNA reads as TGTGCCAGTAGTTCCTACCGACAGAACACTGAAGCTTTCTTT.

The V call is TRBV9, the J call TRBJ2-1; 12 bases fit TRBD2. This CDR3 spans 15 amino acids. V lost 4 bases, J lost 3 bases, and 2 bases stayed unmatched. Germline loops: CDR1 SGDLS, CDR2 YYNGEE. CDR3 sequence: CASSQTSGSYNEQFF. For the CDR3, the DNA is TGTGCCAGCAGCCAGACTAGCGGGAGCTACAATGAGCAGTTCTTC.

The CDR3 DNA is TGTGCCAGCAGTTATGAGGGGGCGCGCGGCTACACCTTC. As protein: CASSYEGARGYTF. The chain links TRBV28 to TRBJ1-2, with 7 bases matching TRBD1. The CDR3 runs 13 residues. Germline values: CDR1 MDHEN, CDR2 SYDVKM. Unmatched junction bases numbered 7, after V lost 4 bases and J lost 8 bases.

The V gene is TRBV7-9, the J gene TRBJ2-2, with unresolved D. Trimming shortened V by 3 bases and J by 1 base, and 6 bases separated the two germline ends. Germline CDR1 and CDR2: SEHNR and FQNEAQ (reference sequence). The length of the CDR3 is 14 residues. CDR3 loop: CASSLGRNTGELFF. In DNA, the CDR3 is TGTGCCAGCAGCTTGGGCAGGAACACCGGGGAGCTGTTTTTT.

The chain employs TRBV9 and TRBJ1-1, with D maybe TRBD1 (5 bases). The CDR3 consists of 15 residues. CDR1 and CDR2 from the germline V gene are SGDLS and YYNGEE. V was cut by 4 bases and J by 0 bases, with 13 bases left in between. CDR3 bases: TGTGCCAGCAGCCCCCGACAGCTTCTGAACACTGAAGCTTTCTTT. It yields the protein CASSPRQLLNTEAFF.

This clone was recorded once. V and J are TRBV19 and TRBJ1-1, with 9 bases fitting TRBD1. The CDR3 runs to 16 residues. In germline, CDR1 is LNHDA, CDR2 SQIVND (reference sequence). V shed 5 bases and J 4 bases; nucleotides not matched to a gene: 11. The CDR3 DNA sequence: TGTGCCAGTAGTCCGGACAGGGGTGGATTCGGCACTGAAGCTTTCTTT. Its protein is CASSPDRGGFGTEAFF.

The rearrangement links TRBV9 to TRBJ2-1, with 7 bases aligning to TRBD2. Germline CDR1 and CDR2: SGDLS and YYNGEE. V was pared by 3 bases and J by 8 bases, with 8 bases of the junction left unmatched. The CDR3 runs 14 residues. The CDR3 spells CASSATSIRDEQFF. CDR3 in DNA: TGTGCCAGCAGCGCGACTAGCATCAGGGATGAGCAGTTCTTC.

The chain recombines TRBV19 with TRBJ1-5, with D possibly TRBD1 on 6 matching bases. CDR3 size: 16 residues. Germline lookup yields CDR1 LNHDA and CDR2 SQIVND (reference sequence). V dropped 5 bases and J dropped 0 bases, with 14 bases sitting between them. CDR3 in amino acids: CASSSQTGYSNQPQHF. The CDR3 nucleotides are TGTGCCAGTAGTTCTCAGACAGGATATAGCAATCAGCCCCAGCATTTT.

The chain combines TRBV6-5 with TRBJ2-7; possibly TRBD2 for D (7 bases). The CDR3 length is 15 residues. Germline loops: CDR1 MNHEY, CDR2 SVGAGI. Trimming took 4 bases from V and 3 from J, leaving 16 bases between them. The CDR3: CASSSLGGGYYEQYF. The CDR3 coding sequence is TGTGCCAGCAGTTCCCTAGGGGGAGGGTACTACGAGCAGTACTTC.

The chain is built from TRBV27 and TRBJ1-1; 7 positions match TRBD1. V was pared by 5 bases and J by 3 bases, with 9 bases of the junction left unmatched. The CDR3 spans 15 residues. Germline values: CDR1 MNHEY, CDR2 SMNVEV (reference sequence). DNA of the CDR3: TGTGCCAGCAGTCAAAGACAGGGCTCGGACACTGAAGCTTTCTTT. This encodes CASSQRQGSDTEAFF.

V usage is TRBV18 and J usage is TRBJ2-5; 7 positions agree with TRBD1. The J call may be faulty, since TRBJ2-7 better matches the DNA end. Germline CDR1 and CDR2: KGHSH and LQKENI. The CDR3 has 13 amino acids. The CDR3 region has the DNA TGTGCCAGCTCATTGGGACAGACCTACGAGCAGTACTTC. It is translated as CASSLGQTYEQYF.

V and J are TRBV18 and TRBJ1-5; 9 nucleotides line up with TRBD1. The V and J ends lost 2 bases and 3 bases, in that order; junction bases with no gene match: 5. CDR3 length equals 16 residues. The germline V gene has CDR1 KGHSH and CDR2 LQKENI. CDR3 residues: CASSPKRDRDNQPQHF. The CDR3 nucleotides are TGTGCCAGCTCACCAAAACGGGACAGGGACAATCAGCCCCAGCATTTT.